This is a list of T cell receptor beta chains from one sample in a study of cytomegalovirus exposure and HLA in healthy donors. Method: immunoSEQ multiplex PCR; TCRdb's copy keeps in-frame clones and lacks some. Here the sample spans around 200,000 clones, 75% to 85% being singletons. Input material: PBMCs. The receptors originated from a girl aged 2 to 9 in good health and CMV-seropositive. Both conserved end residues are part of each CDR3. The D gene is left open where the match is weak. Size values are once, few and many counts, or a class for expanded clones, and some rows have none.

J gene | V gene | clone size | D gene | CDR3 protein | CDR3 DNA
TRBJ2-7 | TRBV9 | - | - | CASSATDNEQYF | TGTGCCAGCAGCGCTACCGACAACGAGCAGTACTTC
TRBJ2-3 | TRBV11-3 | - | - | CASSLSRTDTQYF | TGTGCCAGCAGCTTATCTCGCACAGATACGCAGTATTTT
TRBJ2-7 | TRBV10-1 | - | - | CASSGASQYEQYF | TGCGCCAGCAGTGGAGCGAGCCAATACGAGCAGTACTTC
TRBJ1-6 | TRBV30 | - | TRBD1 | CAWTDRGNSPLHF | TGTGCCTGGACGGACAGGGGGAATTCACCCCTCCACTTT
TRBJ1-2 | TRBV5-1 | few | TRBD1 | CASSRSGTGSNYGYTF | TGCGCCAGCAGCCGGTCCGGGACAGGGTCGAACTATGGCTACACCTTC
TRBJ2-1 | TRBV27 | - | TRBD2 | CASSLSGGAYNEQFF | TGTGCCAGCAGTTTATCTGGGGGGGCCTACAATGAGCAGTTCTTC
TRBJ2-3 | TRBV28 | once | TRBD2 | CASSLGPGGPTDTQYF | TGTGCCAGCAGTTTAGGTCCGGGAGGGCCAACAGATACGCAGTATTTT
TRBJ2-1 | TRBV27 | once | TRBD2 | CASRPRAKGLAGNNEQFF | TGTGCCAGCAGACCCAGGGCTAAGGGACTAGCGGGGAACAATGAGCAGTTCTTC
TRBJ2-7 | TRBV4-1 | - | TRBD2 | CASSQQEGSGTSVYEQYF | TGCGCCAGCAGTCAACAAGAGGGATCCGGGACTAGCGTTTACGAGCAGTACTTC
TRBJ2-7 | TRBV27 | once | - | CASSSSAYEQYF | TGTGCCAGCAGCTCCTCTGCCTACGAGCAGTACTTC
TRBJ2-7 | TRBV18 | - | - | CASSPAIGVFYEQYF | TGTGCCAGCTCACCAGCCATCGGTGTATTCTACGAGCAGTACTTC
TRBJ1-1 | TRBV11-2 | - | - | CASSNRTAMNTEAFF | TGTGCCAGCAGCAACCGGACAGCTATGAACACTGAAGCTTTCTTT
TRBJ2-3 | TRBV5-1 | - | - | CASSNYRVGTDTQYF | TGCGCCAGCAGCAACTACAGGGTTGGCACAGATACGCAGTATTTT
TRBJ1-3 | TRBV4-1 | - | - | CASSQVAGSGNTIYF | TGCGCCAGCAGCCAAGTGGCGGGTTCTGGAAACACCATATATTTT
TRBJ1-2 | TRBV6-5 | - | - | CASRWDKHYGYTF | TGTGCCAGCAGGTGGGACAAGCATTATGGCTACACCTTC
TRBJ1-1 | TRBV9 | - | - | CASSRGRSTEAFF | TGTGCCAGCAGCAGAGGGCGGAGTACTGAAGCTTTCTTT
TRBJ1-3 | TRBV5-4 | - | - | CASSFWTARVSGNTIYF | TGTGCCAGCAGCTTTTGGACAGCGCGCGTTTCTGGAAACACCATATATTTT
TRBJ2-2 | TRBV5-4 | once | - | CASSLTGPGELFF | TGTGCCAGCAGCTTGACAGGTCCCGGGGAGCTGTTTTTT
TRBJ1-2 | TRBV5-4 | - | - | CASSSWRGRDGYTF | TGTGCCAGCAGCAGTTGGAGGGGAAGGGATGGCTACACCTTC
TRBJ1-6 | TRBV14 | - | TRBD1 | CASSQDVVQGYSPLHF | TGTGCCAGCAGCCAAGATGTGGTACAGGGGTATTCACCCCTCCACTTT
TRBJ1-6 | TRBV15 | once | - | CATSRVQGRTLHF | TGTGCCACCAGCAGAGTCCAGGGGAGAACCCTCCACTTT
TRBJ2-1 | TRBV2 | - | - | CASSARGIRSYNEQFF | TGTGCCAGCAGCGCAAGGGGAATTCGCTCCTACAATGAGCAGTTCTTC
TRBJ2-7 | TRBV15 | - | TRBD1 | CATTPGQVPYEQYF | TGTGCCACCACCCCCGGACAGGTTCCCTACGAGCAGTACTTC
TRBJ1-1 | TRBV7-2 | - | - | CASSLREILPAFF | TGTGCCAGCAGCTTACGGGAGATCCTGCCAGCTTTCTTT
TRBJ2-7 | TRBV4-2 | - | TRBD2 | CASSLRAGLWSEQYF | TGTGCCAGCAGCCTAAGAGCGGGGCTTTGGTCCGAGCAGTACTTC
TRBJ1-1 | TRBV7-6 | - | TRBD1 | CASSAGTGGVNTEAFF | TGTGCCAGCAGCGCCGGGACAGGGGGGGTGAACACTGAAGCTTTCTTT
TRBJ2-5 | TRBV5-1 | once | TRBD2 | CASSPGPSGRAETQYF | TGCGCCAGCAGCCCTGGTCCTAGCGGGAGAGCGGAGACCCAGTACTTC
TRBJ1-6 | TRBV6-1 | - | TRBD1 | CASIGTAYNSPLHF | TGTGCCAGCATCGGGACAGCCTATAATTCACCCCTCCACTTT
TRBJ1-5 | TRBV6-1 | - | TRBD1 | CASRGQGVGQPQHF | TGTGCCAGCAGGGGACAGGGGGTCGGGCAGCCCCAGCATTTT
TRBJ2-2 | TRBV21-1 | - | - | CASSARPGQGHRNGELFF | TGTGCCAGCAGCGCTAGACCCGGACAGGGCCATCGGAACGGGGAGCTGTTTTTT
TRBJ2-5 | TRBV5-1 | - | TRBD2 | CASRTSAQETQYF | TGCGCCAGCCGGACTAGCGCACAAGAGACCCAGTACTTC
TRBJ2-7 | TRBV19 | - | TRBD2 | CASSIRTSGQAPYEQYF | TGTGCCAGTAGTATCCGGACTAGCGGGCAAGCTCCCTACGAGCAGTACTTC
TRBJ2-7 | TRBV19 | - | TRBD1 | CASSTGQGIFYEQYF | TGTGCCAGTTCTACGGGACAGGGAATATTCTACGAGCAGTACTTC
TRBJ2-6 | TRBV30 | - | TRBD1 | CAGKGAWGANVLTF | TGTGCCGGGAAGGGGGCGTGGGGGGCCAACGTCCTGACTTTC
TRBJ2-7 | TRBV5-1 | few | - | CASSMGAREQYF | TGCGCCAGCAGTATGGGGGCCCGCGAGCAGTACTTC
TRBJ1-5 | TRBV15 | - | TRBD1 | CATSHPSQGTGSNQPQHF | TGTGCCACCAGCCATCCTTCTCAAGGGACAGGATCTAATCAGCCCCAGCATTTT
TRBJ1-4 | TRBV4-1 | - | - | CASSQEGPPSHEKLFF | TGCGCCAGCAGCCAAGAGGGCCCCCCTTCCCACGAAAAACTGTTTTTT
TRBJ2-7 | TRBV28 | - | TRBD2 | CASSPGLAGAYEQYF | TGTGCCAGCAGTCCCGGACTAGCGGGAGCCTACGAGCAGTACTTC
TRBJ2-1 | TRBV30 | - | TRBD1 | CARRGTEWSEQFF | TGTGCCCGGAGAGGGACAGAATGGAGTGAGCAGTTCTTC
TRBJ1-5 | TRBV18 | - | - | CASSPVPGSNQPQHF | TGTGCCAGCTCACCAGTCCCAGGGAGCAATCAGCCCCAGCATTTT
TRBJ2-7 | TRBV6-5 | - | - | CASSRSTRGKGEQYF | TGTGCCAGCAGTCGGTCGACCAGGGGTAAGGGCGAGCAGTACTTC
TRBJ2-3 | TRBV20-1 | - | - | CSGRVDTQYF | TGCAGTGGGAGGGTAGATACGCAGTATTTT
TRBJ1-5 | TRBV9 | - | TRBD1 | CASSVEGQPGQPQHF | TGTGCCAGCAGCGTAGAGGGACAGCCGGGTCAGCCCCAGCATTTT
TRBJ2-4 | TRBV25-1 | - | TRBD1 | CASSHRGAAKNIQYF | TGTGCCAGCAGCCACAGGGGGGCAGCCAAAAACATTCAGTACTTC
TRBJ2-2 | TRBV7-3 | - | TRBD1 | CASSQPEGQGGTGELFF | TGTGCCAGCAGTCAACCTGAGGGACAGGGGGGCACCGGGGAGCTGTTTTTT
TRBJ1-2 | TRBV14 | - | TRBD1 | CASSQRDRGRTNYGYTF | TGTGCCAGCAGCCAACGGGACAGGGGGCGAACTAACTATGGCTACACCTTC
TRBJ1-1 | TRBV7-8 | - | - | CASSLGIEAFF | TGTGCCAGCAGCTTAGGTATTGAAGCTTTCTTT
TRBJ1-5 | TRBV28 | - | - | CASSPVAYRSHNQPQHF | TGTGCCAGCAGTCCCGTGGCCTACAGGTCACACAATCAGCCCCAGCATTTT